This note documents a single TCR beta chain sequence. What it recognizes is unknown. This record comes from a study of shared clonotypes between healthy human individuals. Study-level findings and limits: Clonotype sharing across a few donors was observed for around 4.8% of naive CD4 clonotypes. Clonotypes shared by all four donors outscored non-shared clonotypes in generation probability.

Terminally differentiated effector memory CD45RA+ cells were excluded by CCR7 positive selection of CD45RO-negative cells. The protocol was immunoSEQ multiplex PCR, while the TCRdb copy is restricted to in-frame clones and leaves out a portion. This table has about 680,000 clones, around 92% appearing once. Trimming removed 7 bases from V and 5 bases from J, with 8 bases in between. CDR3 length: 11 residues. The germline V gene has CDR1 MDHEN and CDR2 SYDVKM. The rearrangement joins TRBV28 to TRBJ2-5; D not certain. This clonotype originated in a man aged 25-45 years in good health. What was sequenced was naive CD8+ T cells sorted from blood. For the CDR3, the DNA is TGTGCCAGCACCGCTCGTGAGACCCAGTACTTC. Encoded protein: CASTARETQYF.